In its sample, the clone carrying this TCR beta chain was seen a few times. Its matching antigen is unknown. Researchers ran the PCR with 60 Vbeta and 13 Jbeta primers. Libraries were prepared by immunoSEQ multiplex PCR; TCRdb keeps only in-frame clonotypes and omits some of them. The sample holds about 130,000 clones, 15% to 20% seen once. The sample is drawn from a study of cytomegalovirus exposure and HLA in healthy donors. CDR1 and CDR2 from the germline V gene are SGHRS and YFSETQ. The CDR3 runs 15 residues. With 0 bases removed from V and 8 bases from J, the gap between germline ends came to 14 bases. General observations from the study: Immune exposure was documented only through CMV serostatus. As a later analysis revealed, the rate of TCR association differed by HLA locus, with DRB1 most and HLA-C fewest. The classifier reportedly diagnosed cytomegalovirus status with high specificity and sensitivity. Later examination showed HLA-associated TCR beta chains had greater clonal expansion than equally common others.

The sequence was obtained from a female donor in good health and CMV-seropositive. This chain uses TRBV5-1 with TRBJ1-4; D is perhaps TRBD1 (5 bases). The specimen was PBMCs. The CDR3 reads CASSLAGTPGEKLFF. DNA for the CDR3: TGCGCCAGCAGCTTGGCCGGGACTCCCGGCGAAAAACTGTTTTTT.